The T cell receptor beta chain described here comes from a study of graft-versus-host responses after intestinal transplantation (dated by TCRdb to the early 2020s). Concerning the study at large: The transplants that recipients received were multivisceral, liver-intestinal, or isolated intestinal. All recipients received anti-thymocyte globulin induction followed by maintenance tacrolimus and steroids for around 3 years. Graft-versus-host and host-versus-graft alloreactive T cell clones were tracked in the graft, circulation and bone marrow after intestinal transplantation using bulk TCR-beta CDR3 sequencing. Alloreactive clones were identified by sequencing pre-transplant mixed lymphocyte reaction products and comparing these products with unstimulated pre-transplant donor and recipient T cells. The cohort enrolled some 23 intestinal transplant recipients including one retransplant, and a few patients lacking pretransplant specimens were excluded. Donor T cell macrochimerism was defined as a peak of at least 4% donor T cells among recipient peripheral blood mononuclear cells. Samples from three later patients were sequenced in-house on an Illumina MiSeq with MiXCR processing rather than by the commercial service.

Overall results and qualifications from the work: Early after transplant, peak levels of circulating GvH clones were found to be associated with declines in HvG clones. High GvH to HvG T cell clonal ratios were observed in the allografts of patients with donor T cell macrochimerism. GvH clones were found in recipient bone marrow, and some of the GvH clones appeared earlier in ileal mucosa or blood, which is consistent with an intestinal mucosal origin. Conclusions were limited by the relatively low number and heterogeneity of intestinal transplant patients.

Libraries were built with the immunoSEQ multiplex PCR assay. For most patients, genomic DNA was isolated with the Qiagen DNeasy Blood and Tissue Kit and sent frozen to Adaptive Biotechnologies for TCR sequencing. High-throughput TCR-beta CDR3 sequencing of genomic DNA from most patients was performed by Adaptive Biotechnologies. In the authors' own workflow: TCR sequencing data for over 15 patients were retrieved from Adaptive's ImmunoSEQ software; three other patients were processed with MiXCR and VDJtools. To correct CD4 versus CD8 sorting errors, any sequence found in both subsets at a frequency ratio below 5:1 was removed. CDR3 nucleotide sequences shared between donor and recipient were removed because their origin could not be assigned. At least 2-fold expansion over unstimulated cells and a minimum CFSE-low frequency of 0.002% (template counts) or 0.001% (read counts) were required for clones to be classified as alloreactive. Clones detected in sequenced pre-transplant spleen, lymph node, or MLR CFSE-low populations of the donor or recipient were defined as mappable. Cumulative frequency of alloreactive clones was calculated as a percentage of all sequences weighted by copy number. As stored in TCRdb, this immuneACCESS dataset retains in-frame rearrangements with V and J assigned. A fraction of the clones does not appear; measured against another copy, unresolved V genes explain less than half of the discrepancy, and the remainder lacks a known reason. The DNA was the basis for D and trimming; V, J and clone size are from that table. For this sample the table gives 45,000 to 60,000 clones, of which 92% were detected only once. Clones ranked in the top ten supply 2% to 2.5% of the sample.

Comment on this clone: The target of this receptor is not known. No qualities accompany the bases; no much larger clone lies one base away.

Read against the paper, the sample's time point label means: cells obtained before transplantation from donor or recipient. CD3+CD4+ and CD3+CD8+ populations were FACS-sorted from unstimulated pre-transplant donor and recipient cells taken from spleen or lymph nodes. The trim is 2 bases for V and 3 bases for J, with a gap of 10 bases between the germline ends. The CDR3 holds 14 amino acids from the cysteine to the phenylalanine. Only the CDR3 portion is preserved as DNA: 42 bases, with reading frame beginning at the first base. CDR1 and CDR2 were assigned from the germline V gene as MNHNS and SASEGT.

The receptor comes from a human donor who was the organ donor for an intestinal transplant. The sequence is built from TRBV6-1 and TRBJ1-1, with no confidently assigned D gene. Specimen: unstimulated CD4+ T cells sorted from spleen or lymph node cells, collected before transplant. The DNA sequence reads TGTGCCAGCAGTGAACTCGGAATTTACACTGAAGCTTTCTTT. Translation gives CASSELGIYTEAFF.